This T cell receptor (beta chain) stems from a study of CD8+ T cells in alopecia areata (dated by TCRdb to between 2018 and 2020). Regarding the study in general: The treated patients, all with moderate-to-severe alopecia areata, were enrolled in an open-label pilot trial of oral tofacitinib given at 5 to 10 mg twice daily. Tofacitinib-treated patients had biopsies at baseline and at 4 and 24 weeks of treatment, with a later scalp biopsy in several patients. RNA came from the PAXgene miRNA kit for fixed scalp, the miRNeasy kit for PBMCs, and the RNeasy kit for mouse skin. Scalp tissue and sorted CD4+ and CD8+ peripheral blood T cells from patchy and totalis/universalis alopecia areata patients and from healthy controls were covered by human TCRbeta sequencing. To study T cell clonal expansion in alopecia areata, the researchers applied high-throughput TCRbeta sequencing to both the C3H/HeJ mouse model and human patients. TCRbeta CDR3 regions were amplified by immunoSEQ multiplex PCR with 35 Vbeta forward and 13 Jbeta reverse primers. Patients stayed on tofacitinib for 6 to 18 months and then had 6 months of follow-up off drug so that delayed response and recurrence could be assessed. Clonality in the scalp was compared among normal scalp (n=4), patchy alopecia areata scalp (n=8), and alopecia totalis/universalis scalp (n=8). Study-wide findings and limitations: TCR sequences shared between patients were less clear than in mice, possibly partly because of HLA diversity in the patient population. Unlike mouse skin, where gammadelta T cells dominate, normal human skin contains resident alphabeta T cells that get sequenced too, which complicates analysis of the scalp TCR repertoire. Compared with normal scalp, lesional scalp, particularly in alopecia totalis/universalis, had higher clonality and more expanded CD8+ clones, which suggests antigenic drive.

The time point label, as the study defines it: baseline before oral tofacitinib. Lesional scalp punch biopsies and peripheral blood were obtained from alopecia areata patients. After PBMCs were isolated by density centrifugation and stained for CD3, CD4 and CD8, a FACSAria was used to sort CD4+ and CD8+ T cells. As concerns this clone: The target of this receptor is not known. Within one base of it there is no much larger clone, and no base qualities were kept.

The germline V gene encodes CDR1 SGHTA and CDR2 FQGNSA. The CDR3 runs 12 amino acids, cysteine and phenylalanine included. Here the CDR3 DNA is all that survives: 36 bases in frame from base 1. Trimming costs V 3 bases and J 9 bases, and their ends lie 11 bases apart. Receptors were amplified or captured by the immunoSEQ multiplex PCR assay. RNA was extracted from all samples and reverse transcribed into cDNA as template for TCR sequencing. First-strand cDNA was synthesized with SuperScript III using a 2:1 mix of oligo-dT and random hexamers. A synthetic immune receptor repertoire was used to gauge amplification bias, and whatever bias remained was removed computationally. In the paper's pipeline: Raw reads were preprocessed to remove errors, and CDR3 was defined according to IMGT conventions as the region from the conserved cysteine to phenylalanine. Clonality was computed as 1 minus the Shannon entropy, with the entropy normalized by log2 of the number of productive unique TCRs. Whether each scalp clone was CD4 or CD8 was inferred by checking scalp TCRbeta sequences against the CD4 and CD8 repertoires from sorted blood. Held by TCRdb, this immuneACCESS table contains in-frame sequences only and omits some clones. Under half of the omission traces to an unresolved V gene where checked; the cause of the rest is unknown. The D gene and trimming were derived from the DNA, and the V and J assignments and clone size from that table. This sample lists roughly 140,000 clones; approximately 51% were detected once. Roughly 0.99% of the sample belongs to the ten largest clones.

This sequence was found in a human donor with alopecia areata. The chain is made from TRBV7-2 and TRBJ2-5, with the D segment identity uncertain. The source was CD4+ T cells sorted from blood, collected at week 0. The nucleotide sequence reads as follows: TGTGCCAGCAGCTTCGAGTTAAGTCCCCAGTACTTC. Translated, this gives CASSFELSPQYF. Where the CDR3 stops, the reference TRBV7-2 and TRBJ2-5 genes take over; the full variable domain is GAGVSQSPSNKVTEKGKDVELRCDPISGHTALYWYRQSLGQGLEFLIYFQGNSAPDKSGLPSDRFSAERTGGSVSTLTIQRTQQEDSAVYLCASSFELSPQYFGPGTRLLVL.